These 20 T cell receptor beta chains came from one sample sequenced in a study of blood T cell repertoires in COVID-19. The assay was immunoSEQ multiplex PCR, and TCRdb's table has in-frame clones only and misses some. Among 100,000 or so clones listed, about four fifths were seen once. The sequencing sample was made of peripheral blood. The receptor source for this set is an older woman with acute or convalescent COVID-19.

J is TRBJ1-4 and V is TRBV5-5, with a tentative D call TRBD1 (5 bases). V lost 5 bases and J 7 bases, leaving 18 bases between the germline ends. The CDR3 covers 15 residues. From germline, CDR1 is SGHKS and CDR2 YYEKEE (reference sequence). CDR3 bases: TGTGCCAGCAGTTCTGAGACAGCCTTGGGTGAAAAACTGTTTTTT. It encodes CASSSETALGEKLFF.

The V gene is TRBV7-6, the J gene TRBJ2-1, with D possibly TRBD1 on 7 matching bases. The germline CDR1 and CDR2 sequences are SGHVS and FNYEAQ. This CDR3 spans 15 amino acids. V was cut by 5 bases and J by 4 bases, with 15 bases left in between. The CDR3 loop is CASSLPQGGYNEQFF. CDR3 sequence (DNA): TGTGCCAGCAGCCTACCCCAGGGGGGTTACAATGAGCAGTTCTTC.

The chain joins TRBV29-1 to TRBJ2-2; 9 nucleotides agree with TRBD2. The CDR3 runs 16 residues. The junction had 9 bases not matched to a gene; V was cut back by 3 bases and J by 4 bases. Germline CDR1 reads SQVTM; CDR2 reads ANQGSEA. The CDR3 is CSVDNPGLASTGELFF. Written as DNA, the CDR3 is TGCAGCGTTGATAACCCAGGACTAGCGAGCACCGGGGAGCTGTTTTTT.

V gene TRBV19 combines with J gene TRBJ2-3; D is ambiguous. The length of the CDR3 is 14 residues. Trimming removed 1 base at V and 0 bases at J, with 5 bases between. Germline V gives CDR1 LNHDA, CDR2 SQIVND (reference sequence). CDR3 sequence reads: CASSIGPSTDTQYF. CDR3 DNA: TGTGCCAGTAGTATAGGTCCTAGCACAGATACGCAGTATTTT.

The chain is built from TRBV4-1 and TRBJ2-7; weak D call: TRBD1 (5 bases). CDR1 is MGHRA and CDR2 is YSYEKL in the germline V gene. The CDR3 extends over 16 amino acids. The ends were cut back, 0 bases at V and 1 base at J, with 13 bases in the middle. CDR3 loop: CASSQEAGLYSYEQYF. CDR3 DNA: TGCGCCAGCAGCCAAGAGGCAGGGTTGTATTCCTACGAGCAGTACTTC.

Only a few counts were recorded for this clone. The rearrangement links TRBV3-1 (or the pseudogene TRBV3-2) to TRBJ1-6; no clear D gene. Germline V CDR1 and CDR2: LGHDT, YNNKEL (reference sequence). Deletions cut 6 bases from V and 7 bases from J, with 4 bases between. The CDR3 is 11 amino acids. CDR3 DNA sequence: TGTGCCAGCAGTTCGAATTCACCCCTCCACTTT. It specifies CASSSNSPLHF.

This clone was seen just once. CDR3: CASSQGSSGDEQYF. The CDR3 bases are TGCGCCAGCAGCCAAGGGTCTAGCGGGGACGAGCAGTACTTC. The chain has TRBV4-3 and TRBJ2-7; TRBD2 aligns across 9 bases. V shed 1 base, J shed 5 bases, and the junction held 3 bases outside the gene matches. CDR3 size: 14 residues. Germline-derived CDR1 and CDR2 are LGHNA and YSLEER.

This clone has just one count. The chain has TRBV11-2 and TRBJ2-5; TRBD2 might be the D (5 bases). V shed 6 bases and J shed 9 bases, with 11 bases lying between them. The germline V gene has CDR1 SGHAT and CDR2 FQNNGV. CDR3 length: 11 residues. The CDR3 DNA is TGTGCCAGCAGGCAAGCGGTTTCCCAGTACTTC. This codes for CASRQAVSQYF.

The CDR3 region is CSASQGTGLSNQPQHF. The CDR3 DNA reads TGCAGTGCTAGTCAGGGGACAGGCCTAAGCAATCAGCCCCAGCATTTT. V is TRBV20-1 and J is TRBJ1-5; 8 positions match TRBD1. CDR3 size: 16 residues. The germline gives CDR1 DFQATT, CDR2 SNEGSKA (reference sequence). Losses at the gene ends were 3 bases for V and 1 base for J; bases not matched to a gene: 8.

The rearrangement joins TRBV28 to TRBJ2-7, with 14 bases fitting TRBD2. CDR1 is MDHEN and CDR2 is SYDVKM in the germline V gene. This CDR3 has 17 residues. Trimming took 3 bases from V and 7 from J; bases not matched to a gene: 11. CDR3 residues: CASSFEGLAGELGEQYF. DNA of the CDR3: TGTGCCAGCAGTTTCGAGGGACTAGCGGGAGAGCTTGGAGAGCAGTACTTC.

V usage is TRBV29-1 and J usage is TRBJ1-1, with 10 bases fitting TRBD1. The CDR3 is 15 residues long. With 3 bases clipped from V and 1 base from J, the junction kept 5 bases outside the gene matches. Germline loops: CDR1 SQVTM, CDR2 ANQGSEA. The CDR3, as DNA: TGCAGCGTTGATTGGGACAGGGGTCAGAACACTGAAGCTTTCTTT. It yields the protein CSVDWDRGQNTEAFF. Based on the CDR3 plus reference TRBV29-1 and TRBJ1-1, the full variable domain is SAVISQKPSRDICQRGTSLTIQCQVDSQVTMMFWYRQQPGQSLTLIATANQGSEATYESGFVIDKFPISRPNLTFSTLTVSNMSPEDSSIYLCSVDWDRGQNTEAFFGQGTRLTVV.

This chain links TRBV6-5 with TRBJ2-5; D is perhaps TRBD2 (5 bases). CDR1 is MNHEY, CDR2 SVGAGI, per germline. This CDR3 has 13 residues. V was shortened by 8 bases and J by 0 bases, with 10 bases between the two germline ends. CDR3 DNA sequence: TGTGCCAGCTCGTGGGGAGACCAAGAGACCCAGTACTTC. Its translation is CASSWGDQETQYF.

This clone appeared a few times. The rearrangement links TRBV7-2 to TRBJ1-2; D might be TRBD1 (5 bases). Germline V gene lookup returns CDR1 SGHTA and CDR2 FQGNSA. This CDR3 spans 14 amino acids. With 1 base removed from V and 5 bases from J, the gap between germline ends came to 11 bases. CDR3 amino acids: CASSLDWGVYGYTF. The CDR3 bases are TGTGCCAGCAGCTTAGACTGGGGGGTTTATGGCTACACCTTC.

This chain uses TRBV6-2 or TRBV6-3 with TRBJ2-6; no reliable D call. The V and J ends lost 5 bases and 1 base respectively, with 6 bases between them. There are 14 residues in the CDR3. Looked up from germline, CDR1 is MNHEY and CDR2 is SVGEGT. DNA of the CDR3: TGTGCCAGCAGTGCTAGGTCTGGGGCCAACGTCCTGACTTTC. This encodes CASSARSGANVLTF.

The rearrangement uses TRBV7-2 and TRBJ2-7, with 16 positions matching TRBD2. The germline CDR1 and CDR2 sequences are SGHTA and FQGNSA. This CDR3 is 18 amino acids long. Losses at the gene ends were 5 bases for V and 1 base for J; bases not matched to a gene: 8. This CDR3 reads CASSPGTSGGVLSYEQYF. The CDR3 DNA reads TGTGCCAGCAGCCCGGGGACTAGCGGGGGGGTTCTGTCCTACGAGCAGTACTTC.

This clone showed up just a few times. This rearrangement joins TRBV6-2 or TRBV6-3 to TRBJ2-3; 7 bases agree with TRBD2. The CDR3 consists of 14 residues. Germline V gives CDR1 MNHEY, CDR2 SVGEGT. Trimming at V came to 4 bases and at J to 3 bases, leaving 4 bases not matched to a gene. CDR3 nucleotides: TGTGCCAGCAGTTCCGCGGGAGAAACAGATACGCAGTATTTT. This sequence encodes CASSSAGETDTQYF.

Concerning this clone itself: Other DNA sequences in this specimen translate into the identical CDR3. The rearrangement links TRBV5-1 to TRBJ1-1; no reliable D call. The length of the CDR3 is 14 residues. The V end lost 0 bases, the J end lost 2 bases, and 8 bases lay between the germline ends. Germline-derived CDR1 and CDR2 are SGHRS and YFSETQ. The CDR3 DNA follows: TGCGCCAGCAGCTTGGCGGCGGGTAACACTGAAGCTTTCTTT. It yields the protein CASSLAAGNTEAFF.

The rearrangement uses TRBV30 and TRBJ1-6, with 7 bases identical to TRBD1. CDR3 size: 13 residues. Germline assignment: CDR1 GTSNPN and CDR2 SVGIG (reference sequence). V trimming: 7 bases; J trimming: 6 bases; junction bases outside the gene matches: 6. The CDR3 reads CAYGQASNSPLHF. In DNA form, the CDR3 reads TGTGCCTACGGACAGGCTTCTAATTCACCCCTCCACTTT.

This sequence joins TRBV18 and TRBJ2-7; the D gene is possibly TRBD1 (6 bases). Trimming left V 6 bases short and J 3 bases short, with 15 bases between. Germline CDR1 reads KGHSH; CDR2 reads LQKENI. The CDR3 covers 14 residues. CDR3 sequence: CASSAGARGYEQYF. The DNA of the CDR3 is TGTGCCAGCTCCGCAGGGGCAAGGGGCTACGAGCAGTACTTC.

The chain employs TRBV4-3 and TRBJ2-7; 14 nucleotides agree with TRBD2. With V trimmed by 4 bases and J by 2 bases, 13 bases remained unmatched. The CDR3 is 19 amino acids. CDR1 is LGHNA, CDR2 YSLEER, per germline. CDR3 sequence: CASSLYGTSGSYEAYEQYF. The CDR3 nucleotides read TGCGCCAGCAGCCTTTACGGGACTAGCGGGAGTTATGAAGCCTACGAGCAGTACTTC.